The 9 T cell receptor beta chains in this list originate from one sample, sequenced in a study of blood T cell repertoires in COVID-19. Produced via immunoSEQ multiplex PCR; TCRdb's table is partial and in-frame only. Here the sample spans 100,000 or so clones, roughly nine tenths being singletons. The material sequenced was peripheral blood. All receptors come from a man aged 45-60 years with active COVID-19.

The chain is built from TRBV25-1 and TRBJ2-1; 9 bases align to TRBD1. Germline V gives CDR1 MGHDK, CDR2 SYGVNS. The CDR3 length is 16 residues. V lost 4 bases, J lost 3 bases, and 7 bases stayed unmatched. CDR3 bases: TGTGCCAGCAGTGCCCGGACAGGGGAAGACTACAATGAGCAGTTCTTC. This sequence encodes CASSARTGEDYNEQFF.

The V call is TRBV19, the J call TRBJ1-1; tentative D call: TRBD1 (6 bases). The CDR3 loop spans 15 amino acids. The germline V and J ends were trimmed by 3 bases and 6 bases, with 17 bases remaining between them. Germline CDR1 LNHDA, CDR2 SQIVND (reference sequence). CDR3 sequence (DNA): TGTGCCAGTAGTATCACTCAGGGGATAAGCGCTGAAGCTTTCTTT. Its protein is CASSITQGISAEAFF.

This chain links TRBV18 with TRBJ2-2; unclear D gene. The CDR3 has 16 residues. Trimming took 6 bases from V and 0 from J, leaving 14 bases between them. CDR1 KGHSH and CDR2 LQKENI come from the germline V gene. This CDR3 reads CASSSKLIANTGELFF. CDR3 sequence (DNA): TGTGCCAGCTCGTCGAAGCTAATCGCGAACACCGGGGAGCTGTTTTTT.

The chain has TRBV10-3 and TRBJ2-7; 12 positions match TRBD2. CDR1 and CDR2 from the germline V gene are ENHRY and SYGVKD. Unmatched junction bases numbered 13, after V lost 9 bases and J lost 4 bases. The CDR3 spans 16 residues. CDR3 bases: TGTGCCATTTCCTCAAGGGCTAGCGGGAGGGGTTACGAGCAGTACGTC. It translates to CAISSRASGRGYEQYV.

CDR3 in DNA: TGTGCCAGCAGCGCTCCCGGGACTAGACTCACAGATACGCAGTATTTT. As protein: CASSAPGTRLTDTQYF. The rearrangement uses TRBV7-9 and TRBJ2-3, with TRBD2 identical over 8 bases. V shed 5 bases, J shed 2 bases, and the junction held 9 bases outside the gene matches. This CDR3 has 16 amino acids. Germline V gene lookup returns CDR1 SEHNR and CDR2 FQNEAQ (reference sequence).

The chain is built from TRBV10-3 and TRBJ1-5, with a tentative D call TRBD1 (6 bases). Trimming pared 6 bases from V and 3 bases from J, leaving 9 bases between. Germline values: CDR1 ENHRY, CDR2 SYGVKD. The CDR3 covers 13 residues. In nucleotides, the CDR3 is TGTGCCATCAGCGGACAGTCCAATCAGCCCCAGCATTTT. Encoded protein: CAISGQSNQPQHF.

The chain has TRBV18 and TRBJ2-7; D not resolved. Germline values: CDR1 KGHSH, CDR2 LQKENI. Trimming pared 4 bases from V and 2 bases from J, leaving 15 bases between. This CDR3 region has 15 residues. CDR3 sequence: CASSLFPGSAYEQYF. In DNA form, the CDR3 reads TGTGCCAGCTCACTCTTTCCGGGTTCGGCCTACGAGCAGTACTTC.

The chain is built from TRBV5-6 and TRBJ2-1; 10 positions agree with TRBD2. This CDR3 has 16 amino acids. CDR1 is SGHDT, CDR2 YYEEEE, per germline. V gave up 2 bases and J gave up 3 bases; unmatched junction bases: 5. CDR3 sequence: CASSFRGTSVYNEQFF. The DNA for the CDR3 is TGTGCCAGCAGCTTCCGTGGGACTAGCGTCTACAATGAGCAGTTCTTC.

This rearrangement joins TRBV27 to TRBJ1-6, with D possibly TRBD1 on 5 matching bases. Germline V gene sequence: CDR1 MNHEY, CDR2 SMNVEV (reference sequence). The CDR3 runs to 16 residues. V was shortened by 2 bases and J by 3 bases, with 11 bases between the two germline ends. The CDR3 DNA is TGTGCCAGCAGTTTAAACCCCGGGGGCTATAATTCACCCCTCCACTTT. This codes for CASSLNPGGYNSPLHF.